Listed below are T cell receptor beta chains from one sample, sequenced in a study of blood T cell repertoires in COVID-19. Libraries were prepared by immunoSEQ multiplex PCR; TCRdb keeps only in-frame clonotypes and omits some of them. The data hold about 270,000 clones, with about nine tenths observed a single time. The sequenced sample was peripheral blood. All receptors come from a woman in her sixties or seventies who had recovered from COVID-19. CDR3s leave out the opening cysteine and the closing phenylalanine or tryptophan. Clone size is not always given. Where it is, it says once, few, many or a class for expanded clones.

cdr3_aa: ASSWGDTNTGELF
v_call: TRBV6-6
clone_size: -

cdr3_aa: ASRLSDTSNQGYT
v_call: TRBV19
clone_size: -

cdr3_aa: ASGREGNTGELF
v_call: TRBV12-5
clone_size: -

cdr3_aa: ASSTTGEASYNSPLH
v_call: TRBV18
clone_size: once

cdr3_aa: ASSLLGGPEAF
v_call: TRBV7-3
clone_size: -

cdr3_aa: ASSWGTGDQPQH
v_call: TRBV5-1
clone_size: few

cdr3_aa: ASSLPPLQGGVLYEQY
v_call: TRBV3-1/TRBV3-2
clone_size: -

cdr3_aa: ATSSYSLDTEAF
v_call: TRBV15
clone_size: -

cdr3_aa: SGRRTGGGTDTQY
v_call: TRBV29-1
clone_size: -

cdr3_aa: ASRSTWGVVGYT
v_call: TRBV7-2
clone_size: -

cdr3_aa: ASSLQAGGTTNEKLF
v_call: TRBV5-4
clone_size: -

cdr3_aa: ASSQIRTGLRFEDTQY
v_call: TRBV3-1/TRBV3-2
clone_size: -

cdr3_aa: ASSLTRNEREQY
v_call: TRBV27
clone_size: few

cdr3_aa: ASSRVQQGDTQY
v_call: TRBV19
clone_size: -

cdr3_aa: ASSYSIEGELF
v_call: TRBV6-5
clone_size: -

cdr3_aa: ASRASSGNTIY
v_call: TRBV19
clone_size: many

cdr3_aa: ASSQATGSKTEAF
v_call: TRBV4-1
clone_size: -

cdr3_aa: ASSLERGHFSYEQY
v_call: TRBV7-8
clone_size: -

cdr3_aa: ASSQRTGANTEAF
v_call: TRBV18
clone_size: -

cdr3_aa: ASSTGQIRYGYT
v_call: TRBV6-5
clone_size: few

cdr3_aa: ASSQPGGYTEAF
v_call: TRBV3-1/TRBV3-2
clone_size: -

cdr3_aa: ASTGQGNEKLF
v_call: TRBV6-5
clone_size: -

cdr3_aa: ASSSGVAGLYNEQF
v_call: TRBV6-2/TRBV6-3
clone_size: once

cdr3_aa: ASSPKGQPNEKLF
v_call: TRBV7-9
clone_size: few